The clone carrying this TCR beta chain was found many times. What it binds is unknown. Time point reported: sample taken at primary tumor resection. Tumor, nontumor lung or frozen PBMC supplied whole RNA that was sequenced unsorted. Germline values: CDR1 SGHTA, CDR2 FQGNSA. V was pared by 5 bases and J by 4 bases, with 15 bases between. The CDR3 totals 16 residues. TCRdb fed the 5' RACE reads into MiXCR, producing one record per CDR3 protein. The sample contains under 25,000 distinct CDR3 sequences, 5.5% to 7% of which appear only once. The sample is drawn from a study of spatial heterogeneity in lung cancer. Findings and caveats of the study: Blood contained ubiquitous expanded tumor TCRs more at resection than at follow-up.

The source was PBMCs, collected at surgery. This clonotype originated in a male donor with early-stage non-small cell lung cancer. The V and J genes are TRBV7-2 and TRBJ2-6, with D unclear. The CDR3 protein is CASSPGPRTGANVLTF. In nucleotides, the CDR3 is TGTGCCAGCAGCCCGGGCCCTCGGACGGGGGCCAACGTCCTGACTTTC. The complete variable domain, with remaining parts taken from reference TRBV7-2 and TRBJ2-6, reads GAGVSQSPSNKVTEKGKDVELRCDPISGHTALYWYRQSLGQGLEFLIYFQGNSAPDKSGLPSDRFSAERTGGSVSTLTIQRTQQEDSAVYLCASSPGPRTGANVLTFGAGSRLTVL.